Listed below are T cell receptor beta chains from one sample, sequenced in a study of T cell repertoires in cytomegalovirus infection. Each CDR3 protein gets one entry after TCRdb re-called the reads with MiXCR. The sample carries about 310,000 distinct CDR3 sequences, roughly 25% recorded once. Their antigens remain unidentified. The specimen comprised cultured PBMCs, sampled from culture after CMV antigen stimulation. These receptors came from a human donor in good health (CMV status not recorded). Some clones in this sample may be carry-over from other donors' samples. Both conserved end residues are part of each CDR3. Fields, in order: J gene, V gene, clone size, D gene, CDR3 DNA, CDR3 protein. The D gene is left open where the match is weak. Size is omitted from some rows. Given values are once, few, many or a class for expanded clones.

TRBJ2-1 | TRBV7-2 | many | - | TGTGCCAGCCAACGGGGCCCCCCGATCGGGGAGCAGTTCTTC | CASQRGPPIGEQFF
TRBJ2-3 | TRBV6-8 | - | - | TGTGCCAGCAGTTCCTACGGGAGAAACACAGATACGCAGTATTTT | CASSSYGRNTDTQYF
TRBJ2-5 | TRBV12-3/TRBV12-4 | - | - | TGTGCCAGCACCCATACAGGGACCCAAGAGACCCAGTACTTC | CASTHTGTQETQYF
TRBJ2-7 | TRBV20-1 | few | TRBD2 | TGCAGTGCTGGAGGGACTAGTCCCTACGAGCAGTACTTC | CSAGGTSPYEQYF
TRBJ1-1 | TRBV19 | - | - | TGTGCCAGTAGTCCCGACAGACCCAACACTGAAGCTTTCTTT | CASSPDRPNTEAFF
TRBJ1-1 | TRBV6-5 | few | - | TGTGCCAGCAGTTCCGTCGGGACACCCACCCATGCTGAAGCTTTCTTT | CASSSVGTPTHAEAFF
TRBJ2-7 | TRBV27 | - | - | TGTGCCAGCAGTTCCCCGACAGGAACAACATACGAGCAGTACTTC | CASSSPTGTTYEQYF
TRBJ2-1 | TRBV12-3/TRBV12-4 | - | TRBD2 | TGTGCCAGCAGTAGGACTAGCGGACTCAACAATGAGCAGTTCTTC | CASSRTSGLNNEQFF
TRBJ2-3 | TRBV28 | - | - | TGTGCCACCGGGGGAGCGGCTTTTCTGGATACGCAGTATTTT | CATGGAAFLDTQYF
TRBJ1-2 | TRBV6-5 | many | - | TGTGCCAGCAGTTACCAGGCGGGGTCGTGGGGGATGGGGAACTATGGCTACACCTTC | CASSYQAGSWGMGNYGYTF
TRBJ1-5 | TRBV20-1 | many | - | TGCAGTGCTAGAGATGGCCGGGCCGACAATCAGCCCCAGCATTTT | CSARDGRADNQPQHF
TRBJ2-1 | TRBV7-6 | few | - | TGTGCCAGCAGCTTACTGGCCTACAATGAGCAGTTCTTC | CASSLLAYNEQFF
TRBJ1-5 | TRBV6-2/TRBV6-3 | - | - | TGTGCCAGCAAGCCCCAGGGAGCGGGACAGCCCCAGCATTTT | CASKPQGAGQPQHF
TRBJ2-5 | TRBV6-8 | once | - | TGTGCCAGTATTACAGAGTCAGAGACCCAGTACTTC | CASITESETQYF
TRBJ2-6 | TRBV3-1 | - | - | TGTGCCAGCAGTCAGGGTTCTGGGGCCAACGTCCTGACTTTC | CASSQGSGANVLTF
TRBJ2-4 | TRBV19 | - | - | TGTGCCAGTAGTACGATCCCCGAGCGGGCGAACATTCAGTACTTC | CASSTIPERANIQYF
TRBJ2-3 | TRBV29-1 | few | TRBD1 | TGCAGCGTCCAACAGGGGGCCCGCACAGATACGCAGTATTTT | CSVQQGARTDTQYF
TRBJ1-1 | TRBV4-1 | - | - | TGCGCCAGCAGCCAAGATTTGGGGAGACGCACTGAAGCTTTCTTT | CASSQDLGRRTEAFF
TRBJ2-2 | TRBV5-4 | - | TRBD2 | TGTGCCAGCAGCTTGGGAGTGGGACTAGTTAACACCGGGGAGCTGTTTTTT | CASSLGVGLVNTGELFF
TRBJ1-6 | TRBV6-5 | many | TRBD1 | TGTGCCAGCAGTCCGGACAGGGGAGGTTCACCCCTCCACTTT | CASSPDRGGSPLHF
TRBJ2-5 | TRBV6-2/TRBV6-3 | few | - | TGTGCCAGCAGTTACGCTTTGACTAGAGAGACCCAGTACTTC | CASSYALTRETQYF
TRBJ1-2 | TRBV10-3 | - | - | TGTGCCATCCACCCGACAGGAGAAAACTATGGCTACACCTTC | CAIHPTGENYGYTF
TRBJ1-1 | TRBV7-2 | many | - | TGTGCCAGCAGCCCCCGGGGGGGGGCGGGCACTGAAGCTTTCTTT | CASSPRGGAGTEAFF
TRBJ2-4 | TRBV27 | - | - | TGTGCCAGCAGTCCTCAGAAATACAAAAACATTCAGTACTTC | CASSPQKYKNIQYF
TRBJ2-5 | TRBV27 | few | TRBD2 | TGTGCCAGCAGTACCAGGACTAGCGGAGAGACCCAGTACTTC | CASSTRTSGETQYF
TRBJ2-1 | TRBV12-5 | few | - | TGTGCTAGTGGTTTGTTTCCTGGCTACAATGAGCAGTTCTTC | CASGLFPGYNEQFF